At least ten counts were recorded for the clone carrying this T cell receptor beta chain. Its specificity is not known. Via MiXCR, TCRdb re-called the 5' RACE reads, giving one row per CDR3 protein. The profile shows around 50,000 distinct CDR3 sequences, 7% to 10% of them singletons. This sample was included in a study of early T cells in non-severe SARS-CoV-2 infection. Study background: Sequencing input comprised bulk RNA from unsorted whole blood; chain pairing was not available.

Whole-study results and caveats: Lookups in VDJdb leaned toward anti-spike CD8 responses and missed private and CD4 specificities.

The sample consisted of whole blood. This receptor was identified in an adult who was a healthcare worker with PCR-confirmed SARS-CoV-2 infection or an uninfected control (not recorded which).

DNA of the CDR3: TGTGCCAGCAGTTTATCCCCGACTAGCGCTCAATACGAGCAGTACTTC. This codes for CASSLSPTSAQYEQYF. The chain links TRBV27 to TRBJ2-7; 8 bases are shared with TRBD2. The J segment lost 4 bases and the V segment lost 0 bases, leaving 8 bases of the junction unmatched. The CDR3 contains 16 residues. CDR1 is MNHEY and CDR2 is SMNVEV in the germline V gene (reference sequence).